The 10 T cell receptor beta chains given below trace back to one sample, sequenced in a study of CD8 T cells in Susac syndrome. RNA, at about 0.45 to 1 ug, was reverse transcribed with random hexamers. TCRdb re-derived calls from the immunoSEQ multiplex PCR reads in MiXCR, one entry per CDR3 protein. The sample carries just over 300,000 distinct CDR3 sequences, about 91% recorded once. Sequencing input: CD4+ T cells from PBMCs. The receptors derive from a human donor with multiple sclerosis.

The table lists this clonotype with a count of one. V is TRBV7-2 and J is TRBJ2-7; D is uncertain. Looked up from germline, CDR1 is SGHTA and CDR2 is FQGNSA. Trimming removed 2 bases at V and 5 bases at J, with 10 bases between. The CDR3 loop spans 13 amino acids. CDR3 in DNA: TGTGCCAGCAGCTTACTGGGGATCCACGAGCAGTACTTC. It codes for CASSLLGIHEQYF.

DNA of the CDR3: TGTGCCAGCATCCTCGGGCAGGGACGTCGCGGCTACACCTTC. Translation: CASILGQGRRGYTF. The chain joins TRBV12-3 or TRBV12-4 to TRBJ1-2; the D gene is possibly TRBD1 (5 bases). The CDR3 runs to 14 residues. Trimming removed 7 bases from V and 8 bases from J, with 20 bases in between.

This sequence joins TRBV20-1 and TRBJ2-7; 9 nucleotides agree with TRBD2. This CDR3 is 17 amino acids long. Per germline, CDR1 DFQATT and CDR2 SNEGSKA (reference sequence). J was trimmed by 3 bases and V by 4 bases; bases with no gene match: 16. The CDR3 is CSANGFRASGEHYEQYF. The CDR3 coding sequence is TGCAGTGCTAATGGTTTTCGGGCTAGCGGGGAACACTACGAGCAGTACTTC.

V gene TRBV6-2 or TRBV6-3 combines with J gene TRBJ1-2; D unresolved. V lost 8 bases, J lost 2 bases, and 12 bases lay in between. The CDR3 totals 13 residues. CDR1 and CDR2 from the germline V gene are MNHEY and SVGEGT. CDR3 protein: CASGGGRNYGYTF. CDR3 nucleotide sequence: TGTGCCAGCGGTGGAGGTAGGAACTATGGCTACACCTTC.

This clonotype appeared a single time. This chain joins TRBV3-1 and TRBJ2-3, with D possibly TRBD2 on 5 matching bases. The V end lost 6 bases, the J end lost 2 bases, and 9 bases lay between the germline ends. This CDR3 has 13 residues. Per the germline V gene, CDR1 is LGHDT and CDR2 is YNNKEL (reference sequence). The CDR3 region is CASRGANTDTQYF. The DNA of the CDR3 is TGTGCCAGCAGGGGAGCGAACACAGATACGCAGTATTTT.

The chain recombines TRBV20-1 with TRBJ2-4; 10 bases agree with TRBD1. This CDR3 has 15 residues. CDR1 is DFQATT and CDR2 is SNEGSKA in the germline V gene (reference sequence). The ends lost 0 bases at V and 3 bases at J; junction bases unmatched: 2. For the CDR3, the DNA is TGCAGTGCTAGAGAGACAGGGGGCCGCAAAAACATTCAGTACTTC. Encoded protein: CSARETGGRKNIQYF.

V and J are TRBV5-1 and TRBJ2-2; D uncertain. V was shortened by 5 bases and J by 3 bases, with 5 bases between the two germline ends. The length of the CDR3 is 12 residues. CDR1 and CDR2 from the germline V gene are SGHRS and YFSETQ. CDR3 DNA sequence: TGCGCCAGCAGACTATACACCGGGGAGCTGTTTTTT. It specifies CASRLYTGELFF.

The rearrangement joins TRBV4-3 to TRBJ2-7; D possibly corresponds to TRBD2 (6 bases). Trimming removed 0 bases at V and 2 bases at J, with 23 bases between. Germline CDR1 reads LGHNA; CDR2 reads YSLEER. The CDR3 is 19 residues long. DNA of the CDR3: TGCGCCAGCAGCCAAGATTTTAACGTTGGACCGGGAGAGGCCTACGAGCAGTACTTC. Amino acids: CASSQDFNVGPGEAYEQYF.

This chain joins TRBV10-3 and TRBJ2-3, with TRBD1 identical over 8 bases. CDR3 length: 18 residues. Looked up from germline, CDR1 is ENHRY and CDR2 is SYGVKD. Trimming at V came to 2 bases and at J to 6 bases, leaving 16 bases not matched to a gene. The CDR3 region has the DNA TGTGCCATCAGTGAGCCCTCCTTTACCGGACAGGGAACGGATACGCAGTATTTT. Translating it yields CAISEPSFTGQGTDTQYF.

The V call is TRBV19, the J call TRBJ2-6; D not resolved. CDR1 is LNHDA and CDR2 is SQIVND in the germline V gene (reference sequence). This CDR3 has 16 amino acids. V gave up 1 base and J gave up 2 bases, with 9 bases separating them. CDR3 sequence: CASSIGFGAGANVLTF. DNA of the CDR3: TGTGCCAGTAGTATAGGATTTGGCGCTGGGGCCAACGTCCTGACTTTC.